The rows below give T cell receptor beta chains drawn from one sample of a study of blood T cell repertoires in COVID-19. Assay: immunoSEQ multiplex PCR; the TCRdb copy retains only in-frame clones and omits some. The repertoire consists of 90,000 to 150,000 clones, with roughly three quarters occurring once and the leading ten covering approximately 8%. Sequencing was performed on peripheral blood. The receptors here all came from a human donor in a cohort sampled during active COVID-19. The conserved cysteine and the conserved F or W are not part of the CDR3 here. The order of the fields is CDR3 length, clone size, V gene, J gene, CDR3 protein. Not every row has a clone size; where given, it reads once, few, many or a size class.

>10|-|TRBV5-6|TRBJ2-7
ASSLSGVEQY
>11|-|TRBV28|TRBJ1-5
ASTPGANQPQH
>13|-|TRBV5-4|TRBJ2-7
ASSLGTASSYEQY
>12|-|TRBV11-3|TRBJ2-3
ASSHPPSGGTQY
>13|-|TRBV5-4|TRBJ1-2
ASSLTDRENYGYT
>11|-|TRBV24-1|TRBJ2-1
ATSDTHRGEQF
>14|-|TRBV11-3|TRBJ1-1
ANPSQGRGGNTEAF
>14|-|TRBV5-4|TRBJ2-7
ASSTSLAGGGYEQY
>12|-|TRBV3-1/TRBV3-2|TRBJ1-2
ASSHAGANYGYT
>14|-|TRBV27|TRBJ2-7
ASSPGQGMGSYEQY
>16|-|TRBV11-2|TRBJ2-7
ASSLGAGGPPGSYEQY
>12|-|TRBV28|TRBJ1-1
ASSPALRNTEAF
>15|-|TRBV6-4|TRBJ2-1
ASSDGSGGAPYNEQF
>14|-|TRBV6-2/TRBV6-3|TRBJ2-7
ASSTNRQPVLYEQY
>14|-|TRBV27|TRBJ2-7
ASSSPLRLATYEQY
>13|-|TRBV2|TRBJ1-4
ASNPGTARNEKLF
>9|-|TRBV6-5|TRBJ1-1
ASRDRGMAF
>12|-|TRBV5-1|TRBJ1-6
ASSPGSDNSPLH
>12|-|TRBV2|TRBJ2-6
ASSGGSGANVLT
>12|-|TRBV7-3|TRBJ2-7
ASGTSGVSCEQY
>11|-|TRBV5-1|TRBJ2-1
ASRPSTYNEQF
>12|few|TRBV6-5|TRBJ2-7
ASTGLAGVPEQY
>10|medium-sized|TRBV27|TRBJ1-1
ASQLASGEAF
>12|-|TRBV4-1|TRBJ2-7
ASSQEDSSYEQY
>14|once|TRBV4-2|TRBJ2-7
ASSQDLSLGALEQY
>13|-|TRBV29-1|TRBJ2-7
SVEEEQGSSYEQY
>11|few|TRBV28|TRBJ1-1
ASTVQGAREAF
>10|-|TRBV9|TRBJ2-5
ASSVTEETQY
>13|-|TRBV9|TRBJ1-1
ASSPGPGLNTEAF
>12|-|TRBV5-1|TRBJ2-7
ASNTAGKVYEQY
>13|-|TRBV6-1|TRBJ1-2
ASSDGAGPNYGYT
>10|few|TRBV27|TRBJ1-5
ASSFIGQPQH
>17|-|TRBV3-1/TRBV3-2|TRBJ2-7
ASSHHWGLAGGETYEQY
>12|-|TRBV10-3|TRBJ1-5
AISSGDSNQPQH
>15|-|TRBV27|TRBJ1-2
ASSLSGAGRANYGYT
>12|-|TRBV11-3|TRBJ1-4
ASSQGSTNEKLF
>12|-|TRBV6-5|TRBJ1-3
ASRSGTFGNTIY
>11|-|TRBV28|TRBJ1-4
ASSLRQNEKLF
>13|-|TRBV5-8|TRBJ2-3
ASSLDRPSTDTQY
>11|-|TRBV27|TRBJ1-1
ASSGQLNTEAF
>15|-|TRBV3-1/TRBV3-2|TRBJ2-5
ASSLAELAGGQETQY
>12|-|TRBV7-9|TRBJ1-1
ASSTDRANTEAF
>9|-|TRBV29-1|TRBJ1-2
SVDQEDGYT
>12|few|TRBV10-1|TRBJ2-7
ASSEDIMGGEQY
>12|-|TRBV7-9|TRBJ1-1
ASSLAGGGTEAF
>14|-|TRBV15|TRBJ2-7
ATSQVGGGRPYEQY